The clone carrying this T cell receptor (beta chain) was found many times. Germline V gene sequence: CDR1 WSHSY, CDR2 SAAADI. V shed 4 bases and J shed 4 bases, with 11 bases lying between them. The CDR3 spans 14 residues. The data belong to a study of blood T cell repertoires in COVID-19. Across the whole study: The samples span acute and convalescent COVID-19 from the United States, Italy and Spain.

TCRdb's copy holds only in-frame clones and misses some; the assay was immunoSEQ multiplex PCR. The data show some 220,000 clones, 75% to 85% seen once. This receptor was obtained from a woman aged 70-85 years with COVID-19, enrolled during active disease. The chain combines TRBV10-2 with TRBJ1-5; D unresolved. What was sequenced was peripheral blood. CDR3 nucleotides: TGCGCCAGCAGTGTGAGGGCAGAAAATCAGCCCCAGCATTTT. This codes for CASSVRAENQPQHF.